This TCR beta chain was identified during a study of T-cell reconstitution after alpha-beta-depleted transplantation in children. This clonotype has at least ten counts. The antigen is not known. Broader study findings: For some patients, TCRbeta diversity was high at day 60 because of recipient T cells and thymic progenitors that survived. Two months or so post-transplant, alpha-beta T cells reportedly derived from several hundred expanded graft clones. A year post-transplant, T-cell counts and diversity derived mostly from newly produced T cells.

The library targeted TCRbeta and was prepared with unique molecular identifiers. TCRdb analysed the PCR reads with MiXCR anew, one entry per CDR3 protein. Among 150,000 to 200,000 distinct CDR3 sequences listed, 5% to 7.5% were seen once. V dropped 5 bases and J dropped 0; count of bases not matched to a gene: 5. The CDR3 is made up of 15 amino acids. CDR1 is WSHSY, CDR2 SAAADI, per germline. The sequence derives from a girl less than two years old with combined immunodeficiency, due to receive a stem cell transplant. The sequenced sample was PBMCs, obtained before TCRalphabeta/CD19-depleted stem cell transplant. The V call is TRBV10-2, the J call TRBJ2-3; 7 nucleotides line up with TRBD2. CDR3 sequence (DNA): TGCGCCAGCAGTAGGACTAGTCCGAGCACAGATACGCAGTATTTT. Residues: CASSRTSPSTDTQYF.